This T cell receptor (beta chain) is drawn from a study of brain T cells in children with intractable seizures. Trimming took off 2 bases at V and 9 bases at J, with 8 bases between the two ends. The CDR3 spans 13 residues. Germline CDR1 and CDR2: MNHEY and SMNVEV (reference sequence). Libraries were prepared by immunoSEQ multiplex PCR; TCRdb keeps only in-frame clonotypes and omits some of them. The data contain 300,000 to 400,000 clones, more than 85% of them singletons. Time point denoted: blood from clinic visit 5 months post-surgery; TSC patient then seizure free. The clonotype originates from a boy in the first two years of life with tuberous sclerosis and intractable seizures. The chain is built from TRBV27 and TRBJ1-6; the D is unclear. The sequenced sample was peripheral blood, obtained roughly 5 months after surgery. CDR3 in amino acids: CASSLAPISPLHF. The CDR3 bases are TGTGCCAGCAGTTTAGCCCCTATTTCACCCCTCCACTTT.